The present TCR beta chain was sequenced within a study of response to subunit inactivated influenza vaccine. Study results and caveats: The authors proposed limited new T cell recruitment per seasonal influenza vaccination.

Each CDR3 protein gets one entry after TCRdb re-called the RT-PCR reads with MiXCR. The sample lists roughly 550,000 distinct CDR3 sequences; 20% to 25% were seen once. On this clonotype: Its antigen is undetermined.

These same data were also listed under a study on T cells expressing NK-cell markers. That report notes: Beta-chain TCR cDNA was generated via 5'RACE template switching with UMIs. Repertoire data for TCR beta were derived from sorted T cells (CD3+CD56+NKG2C+, CD3+CD56+NKG2C- and CD3+CD56-NKG2C+). Among eight sequenced donors, seven carried HCMV seropositivity while one was seronegative.

This receptor was identified in a man aged 45 to 65 who received an inactivated influenza vaccine. Material: CD4+ T cells sorted from PBMCs, obtained 12 days after vaccination.

CDR3 in amino acids: CASSFFLTPLGAFF. DNA of the CDR3: TGTGCCAGCAGTTTTTTTCTCACCCCCTTGGGGGCTTTCTTT. V usage is TRBV28 and J usage is TRBJ1-1, with D unclear. This CDR3 comprises 14 residues. Germline CDR1 and CDR2: MDHEN and SYDVKM. V lost 3 bases to trimming and J lost 11 bases, with 19 bases between them.